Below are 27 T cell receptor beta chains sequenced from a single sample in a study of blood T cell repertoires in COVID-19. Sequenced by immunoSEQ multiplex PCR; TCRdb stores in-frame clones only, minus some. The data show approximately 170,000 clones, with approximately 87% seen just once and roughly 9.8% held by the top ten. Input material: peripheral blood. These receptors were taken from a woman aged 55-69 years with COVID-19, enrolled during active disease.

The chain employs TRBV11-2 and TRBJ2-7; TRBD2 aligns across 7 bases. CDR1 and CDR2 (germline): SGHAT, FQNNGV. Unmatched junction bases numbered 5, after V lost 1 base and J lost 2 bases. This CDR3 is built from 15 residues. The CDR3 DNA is TGTGCCAGCAGCTTAGTGCGGCTAGCGGCCTACGAGCAGTACTTC. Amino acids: CASSLVRLAAYEQYF.

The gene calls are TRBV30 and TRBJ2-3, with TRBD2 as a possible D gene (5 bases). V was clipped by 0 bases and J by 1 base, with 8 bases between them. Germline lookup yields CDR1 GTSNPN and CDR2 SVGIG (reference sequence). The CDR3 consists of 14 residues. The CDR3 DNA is TGTGCCTGGAGTGTAGGGAGCGGCACAGATACGCAGTATTTT. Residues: CAWSVGSGTDTQYF. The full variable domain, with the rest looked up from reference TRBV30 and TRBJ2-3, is SQTIHQWPATLVQPVGSPLSLECTVEGTSNPNLYWYRQAAGRGLQLLFYSVGIGQISSEVPQNLSASRPQDRQFILSSKKLLLSDSGFYLCAWSVGSGTDTQYFGPGTRLTVL.

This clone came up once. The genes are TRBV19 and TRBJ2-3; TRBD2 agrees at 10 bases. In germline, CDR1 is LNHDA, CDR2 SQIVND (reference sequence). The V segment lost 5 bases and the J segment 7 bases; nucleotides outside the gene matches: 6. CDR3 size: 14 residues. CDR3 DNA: TGTGCCAGTAGTGAAACTAGCGGGATTAATACGCAGTATTTT. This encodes CASSETSGINTQYF.

As DNA, the CDR3 is TGTGCCACCAGCGAAAGGGGGGGTGTTGAAAAACTGTTTTTT. Its translation: CATSERGGVEKLFF. The J gene is TRBJ1-4, the V gene TRBV15; D is possibly TRBD1 (6 bases). The germline V gene has CDR1 LNHNV and CDR2 YYDKDF (reference sequence). V lost 5 bases and J lost 7, with 14 bases in between. CDR3 length: 14 residues. The whole variable domain, filled in from reference TRBV15 and TRBJ1-4, reads DAMVIQNPRYQVTQFGKPVTLSCSQTLNHNVMYWYQQKSSQAPKLLFHYYDKDFNNEADTPDNFQSRRPNTSFCFLDIRSPGLGDTAMYLCATSERGGVEKLFFGSGTQLSVL.

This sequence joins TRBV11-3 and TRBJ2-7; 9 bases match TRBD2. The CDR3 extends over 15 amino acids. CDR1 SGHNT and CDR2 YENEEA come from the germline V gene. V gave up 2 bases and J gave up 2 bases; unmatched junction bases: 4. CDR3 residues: CASSLMLAGTYEQYF. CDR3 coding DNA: TGTGCCAGCAGCTTAATGCTAGCGGGAACCTACGAGCAGTACTTC.

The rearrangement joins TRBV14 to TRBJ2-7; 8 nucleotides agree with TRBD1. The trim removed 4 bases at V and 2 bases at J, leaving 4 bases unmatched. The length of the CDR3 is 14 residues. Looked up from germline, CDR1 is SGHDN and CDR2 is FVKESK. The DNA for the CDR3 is TGTGCCAGCAGCCTTGGACAGGGAACCTACGAGCAGTACTTC. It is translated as CASSLGQGTYEQYF.

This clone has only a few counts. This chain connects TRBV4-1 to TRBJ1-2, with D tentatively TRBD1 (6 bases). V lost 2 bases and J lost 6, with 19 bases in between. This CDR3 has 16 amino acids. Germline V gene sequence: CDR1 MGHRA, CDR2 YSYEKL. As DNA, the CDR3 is TGCGCCAGCAGCCAAACCTGGGGGGGGCCATTCAATGGCTACACCTTC. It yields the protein CASSQTWGGPFNGYTF.

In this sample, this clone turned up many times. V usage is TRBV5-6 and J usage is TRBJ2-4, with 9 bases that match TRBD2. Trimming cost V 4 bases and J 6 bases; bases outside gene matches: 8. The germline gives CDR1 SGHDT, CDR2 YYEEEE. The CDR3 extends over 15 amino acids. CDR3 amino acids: CASSGDAGGRNIQYF. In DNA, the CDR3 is TGTGCCAGCAGCGGAGATGCGGGAGGGAGAAACATTCAGTACTTC.

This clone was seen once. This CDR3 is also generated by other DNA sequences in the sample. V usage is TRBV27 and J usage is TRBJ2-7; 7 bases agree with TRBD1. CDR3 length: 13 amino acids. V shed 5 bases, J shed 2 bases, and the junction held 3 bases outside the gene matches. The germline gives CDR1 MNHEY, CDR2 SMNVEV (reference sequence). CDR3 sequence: CASSETGPYEQYF. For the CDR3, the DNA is TGTGCCAGCAGTGAGACAGGGCCCTACGAGCAGTACTTC.

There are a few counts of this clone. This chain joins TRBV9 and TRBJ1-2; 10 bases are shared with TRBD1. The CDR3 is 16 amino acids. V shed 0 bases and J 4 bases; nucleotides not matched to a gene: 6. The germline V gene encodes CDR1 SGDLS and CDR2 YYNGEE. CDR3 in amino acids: CASSVDRTGGSYGYTF. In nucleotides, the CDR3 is TGTGCCAGCAGCGTAGACCGGACAGGGGGGAGCTATGGCTACACCTTC.

CDR3 coding DNA: TGTGCCAGCAGTATGACAGGACGACCCTCCTACGAGCAGTACTTC. Residues: CASSMTGRPSYEQYF. V usage is TRBV6-5 and J usage is TRBJ2-7; possibly TRBD1 for D (6 bases). This CDR3 is 15 amino acids long. CDR1 and CDR2 from the germline V gene are MNHEY and SVGAGI. The V end lost 5 bases, the J end lost 0 bases, and 14 bases lay between the germline ends.

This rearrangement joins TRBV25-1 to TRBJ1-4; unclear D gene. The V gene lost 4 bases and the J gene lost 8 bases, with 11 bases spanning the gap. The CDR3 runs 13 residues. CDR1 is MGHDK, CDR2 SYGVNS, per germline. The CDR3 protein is CASSAPGWEKLFF. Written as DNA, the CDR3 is TGTGCCAGCAGTGCGCCAGGCTGGGAAAAACTGTTTTTT.

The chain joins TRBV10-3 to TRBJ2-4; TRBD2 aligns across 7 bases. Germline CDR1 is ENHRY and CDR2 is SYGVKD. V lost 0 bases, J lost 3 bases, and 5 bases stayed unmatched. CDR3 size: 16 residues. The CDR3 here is CAISESWEGYKNIQYF. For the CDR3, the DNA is TGTGCCATCAGTGAGTCGTGGGAGGGGTACAAAAACATTCAGTACTTC.

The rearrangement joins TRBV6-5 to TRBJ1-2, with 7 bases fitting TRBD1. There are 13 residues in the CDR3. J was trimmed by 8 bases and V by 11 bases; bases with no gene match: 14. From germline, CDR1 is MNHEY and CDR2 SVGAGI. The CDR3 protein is CASRRVTGYGYTF. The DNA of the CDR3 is TGTGCCTCTCGGAGGGTGACAGGGTACGGCTACACCTTC.

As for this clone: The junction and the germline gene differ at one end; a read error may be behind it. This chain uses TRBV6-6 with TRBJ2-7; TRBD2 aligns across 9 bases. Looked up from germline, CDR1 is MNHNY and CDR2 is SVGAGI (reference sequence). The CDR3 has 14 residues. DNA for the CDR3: TGTGCCAGCAGCCGACTAGCGGACTCCCACGAGCAGTACTTC. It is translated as CASSRLADSHEQYF.

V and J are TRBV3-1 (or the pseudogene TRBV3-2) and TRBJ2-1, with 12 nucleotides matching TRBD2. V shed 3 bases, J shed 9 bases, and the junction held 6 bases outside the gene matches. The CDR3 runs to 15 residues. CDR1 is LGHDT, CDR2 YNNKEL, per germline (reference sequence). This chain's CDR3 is CASSQRTSGISEQFF. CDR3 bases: TGTGCCAGCAGCCAGAGGACTAGCGGGATTAGTGAGCAGTTCTTC.

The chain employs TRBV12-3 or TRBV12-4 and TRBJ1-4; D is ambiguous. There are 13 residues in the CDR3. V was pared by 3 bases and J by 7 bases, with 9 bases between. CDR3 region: CASSFRKSEKLFF. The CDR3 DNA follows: TGTGCCAGCAGTTTCCGTAAGAGTGAAAAACTGTTTTTT.

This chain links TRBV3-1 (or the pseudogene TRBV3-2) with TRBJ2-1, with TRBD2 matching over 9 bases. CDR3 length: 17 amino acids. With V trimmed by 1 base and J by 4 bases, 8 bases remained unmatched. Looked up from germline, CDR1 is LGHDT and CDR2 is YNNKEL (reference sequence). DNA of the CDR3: TGTGCCAGCAGCCAAGGGGTACTAGCGGGCGTATACAATGAGCAGTTCTTC. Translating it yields CASSQGVLAGVYNEQFF.

CDR3 residues: CASRDGNSYEQYF. The CDR3 region has the DNA TGTGCCAGCAGAGACGGGAACTCCTACGAGCAGTACTTC. The V gene is TRBV6-6, the J gene TRBJ2-7, with D maybe TRBD2 (5 bases). V was shortened by 6 bases and J by 0 bases, with 9 bases between the two germline ends. There are 13 residues in the CDR3. Germline-derived CDR1 and CDR2 are MNHNY and SVGAGI (reference sequence).

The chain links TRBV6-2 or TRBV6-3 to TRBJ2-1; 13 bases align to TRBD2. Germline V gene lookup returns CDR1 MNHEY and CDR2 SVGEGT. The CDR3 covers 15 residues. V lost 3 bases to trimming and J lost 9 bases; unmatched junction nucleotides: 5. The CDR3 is CASSYGTSGVREQFF. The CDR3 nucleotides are TGTGCCAGCAGTTATGGGACTAGCGGGGTTCGTGAGCAGTTCTTC.

The CDR3 sequence is CASRPRDRAYEQYF. CDR3 nucleotides: TGTGCCAGTAGACCGCGAGACAGGGCCTACGAGCAGTACTTC. This chain joins TRBV19 and TRBJ2-7; 7 bases line up with TRBD1. V shed 6 bases, J shed 2 bases, and the junction held 7 bases outside the gene matches. The CDR3 contains 14 residues. Germline assignment: CDR1 LNHDA and CDR2 SQIVND (reference sequence).

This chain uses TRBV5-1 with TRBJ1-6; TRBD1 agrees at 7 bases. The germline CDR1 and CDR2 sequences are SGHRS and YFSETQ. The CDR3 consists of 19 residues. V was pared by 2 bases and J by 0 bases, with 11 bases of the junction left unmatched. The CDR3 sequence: CASSFGWTGVSSYNSPLHF. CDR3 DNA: TGCGCCAGCAGCTTTGGTTGGACAGGTGTTAGCTCCTATAATTCACCCCTCCACTTT.

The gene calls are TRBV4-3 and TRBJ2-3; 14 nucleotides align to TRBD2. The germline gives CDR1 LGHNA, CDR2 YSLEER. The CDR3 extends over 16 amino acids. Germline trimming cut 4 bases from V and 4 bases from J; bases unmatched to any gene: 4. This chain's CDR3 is CASSRAGLAGADTQYF. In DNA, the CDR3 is TGCGCCAGCAGCCGAGCGGGACTAGCGGGAGCAGATACGCAGTATTTT.

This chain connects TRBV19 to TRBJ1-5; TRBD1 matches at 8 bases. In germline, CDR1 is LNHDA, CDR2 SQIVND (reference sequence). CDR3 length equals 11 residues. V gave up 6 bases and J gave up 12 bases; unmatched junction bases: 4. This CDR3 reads CASRTGADQHF. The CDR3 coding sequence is TGTGCCAGTAGGACAGGGGCAGACCAGCATTTT.

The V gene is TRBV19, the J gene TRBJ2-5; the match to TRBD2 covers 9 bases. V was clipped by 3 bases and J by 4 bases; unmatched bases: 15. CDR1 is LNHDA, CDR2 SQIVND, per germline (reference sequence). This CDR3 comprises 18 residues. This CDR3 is CASSMRDELAGKSETQYF. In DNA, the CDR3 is TGTGCCAGTAGTATGAGGGACGAGCTAGCGGGAAAGTCAGAGACCCAGTACTTC.

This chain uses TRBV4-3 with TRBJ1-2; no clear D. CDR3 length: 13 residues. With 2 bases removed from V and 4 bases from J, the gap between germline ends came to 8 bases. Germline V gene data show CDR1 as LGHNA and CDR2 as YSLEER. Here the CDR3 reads CASSQIAFYGYTF. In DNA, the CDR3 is TGCGCCAGCAGCCAAATAGCCTTCTATGGCTACACCTTC.

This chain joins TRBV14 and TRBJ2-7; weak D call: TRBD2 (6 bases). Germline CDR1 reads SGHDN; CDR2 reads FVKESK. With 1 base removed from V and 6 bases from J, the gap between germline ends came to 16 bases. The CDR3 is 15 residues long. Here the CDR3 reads CASSQVRASVGEQYF. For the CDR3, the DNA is TGTGCCAGCAGCCAAGTTCGGGCTAGCGTCGGCGAGCAGTACTTC.